This T cell receptor (beta chain) was profiled in a study of T cell responses to AZD1222 COVID-19 vaccine. Sequenced by immunoSEQ multiplex PCR; TCRdb stores in-frame clones only, minus some. The sample yields under 150,000 clones, just under 95% seen once. Sequences were derived from peripheral blood, sampled 28 days after the second AZD1222 dose. This sequence originates from an adult who received the AZD1222 COVID-19 vaccine.

CDR3 sequence reads: CASSPTGDTEAFF. In nucleotides, the CDR3 is TGTGCCAGCAGCCCGACAGGGGACACTGAAGCTTTCTTT. The V gene is TRBV5-6, the J gene TRBJ1-1; TRBD1 agrees at 8 bases. CDR3 length: 13 amino acids. V shed 4 bases, J shed 3 bases, and the junction held 2 bases outside the gene matches. Germline assignment: CDR1 SGHDT and CDR2 YYEEEE.